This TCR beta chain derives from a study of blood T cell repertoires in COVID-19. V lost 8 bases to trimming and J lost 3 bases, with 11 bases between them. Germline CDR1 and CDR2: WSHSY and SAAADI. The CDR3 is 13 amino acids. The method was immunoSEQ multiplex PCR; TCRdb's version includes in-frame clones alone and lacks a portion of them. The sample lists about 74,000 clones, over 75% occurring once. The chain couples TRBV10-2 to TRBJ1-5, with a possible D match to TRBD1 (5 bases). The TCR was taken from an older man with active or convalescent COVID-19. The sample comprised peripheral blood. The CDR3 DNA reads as TGCGCCAGCGGGCAGGGAAACAATCAGCCCCAGCATTTT. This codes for CASGQGNNQPQHF.